This entry lists 10 T cell receptor beta chains sequenced from one sample in a study of blood T cell repertoires in COVID-19. Libraries were prepared by immunoSEQ multiplex PCR; TCRdb keeps only in-frame clonotypes and omits some of them. The data show around 270,000 clones, more than 90% seen once. The specimen sequenced was peripheral blood. The receptors derive from a person under 35 with COVID-19, enrolled during active disease.

This sequence joins TRBV6-5 and TRBJ1-1; no reliable D call. V was pared by 5 bases and J by 0 bases, with 10 bases between. Looked up from germline, CDR1 is MNHEY and CDR2 is SVGAGI. There are 14 residues in the CDR3. The CDR3 here is CASSHLEMNTEAFF. The CDR3, as DNA: TGTGCCAGCAGTCACCTCGAGATGAACACTGAAGCTTTCTTT.

This clone showed up just a few times. J is TRBJ2-7 and V is TRBV7-8, with TRBD1 as a possible D gene (5 bases). The germline V gene encodes CDR1 SGHVS and CDR2 FQNEAQ. The CDR3 totals 16 residues. V was pared by 2 bases and J by 0 bases, with 14 bases between. Here the CDR3 DNA reads TGTGCCAGCAGCTTAAGCGTAGGGGCGAGCTCCTACGAGCAGTACTTC. The encoded protein is CASSLSVGASSYEQYF.

The rearrangement uses TRBV5-1 and TRBJ2-2; TRBD1 aligns across 9 bases. The CDR3 runs 16 residues. The trim removed 4 bases at V and 5 bases at J, leaving 9 bases unmatched. In germline, CDR1 is SGHRS, CDR2 YFSETQ. The CDR3: CASSRATGGVTGELFF. In nucleotides, the CDR3 is TGCGCCAGCAGCCGGGCGACAGGGGGAGTAACCGGGGAGCTGTTTTTT. The full variable domain, in which reference TRBV5-1 and TRBJ2-2 provide the parts outside the CDR3, is KAGVTQTPRYLIKTRGQQVTLSCSPISGHRSVSWYQQTPGQGLQFLFEYFSETQRNKGNFPGRFSGRQFSNSRSEMNVSTLELGDSALYLCASSRATGGVTGELFFGEGSRLTVL.

This chain links TRBV10-1 with TRBJ2-5, with D tentatively TRBD2 (5 bases). The CDR3 spans 14 residues. Trimming stripped 3 bases from V and 5 bases from J, with 13 bases between. Germline CDR1 WNHNN, CDR2 SYGVQD (reference sequence). This CDR3 is CASSDGGGSETQYF. The CDR3 DNA sequence: TGCGCCAGCAGTGATGGTGGCGGGTCGGAGACCCAGTACTTC.

In nucleotides, the CDR3 is TGTGCCAGCAGCCCACCTAGCGGGAGGGTAGACTACGAGCAGTACTTC. As protein: CASSPPSGRVDYEQYF. The chain uses TRBV7-8 and TRBJ2-7, with 12 bases lining up with TRBD2. The CDR3 is 16 amino acids. V was clipped by 5 bases and J by 3 bases; unmatched bases: 8. CDR1 and CDR2 from the germline V gene are SGHVS and FQNEAQ.

The V gene is TRBV5-4, the J gene TRBJ1-2, with 7 bases aligning to TRBD1. With 0 bases clipped from V and 3 bases from J, the junction kept 2 bases outside the gene matches. The germline V gene encodes CDR1 SGHNT and CDR2 YYREEE (reference sequence). CDR3 length equals 14 residues. This CDR3 reads CASSLGQGDYGYTF. DNA of the CDR3: TGTGCCAGCAGCTTGGGACAGGGCGACTATGGCTACACCTTC.

This clone was detected once. The chain uses TRBV5-1 and TRBJ2-2; 8 bases map to TRBD2. The CDR3 is 15 residues long. CDR1 SGHRS and CDR2 YFSETQ come from the germline V gene. V shed 4 bases, J shed 5 bases, and the junction held 7 bases outside the gene matches. CDR3 coding DNA: TGCGCCAGCAGCACTAGCGGCTACTCTACCGGGGAGCTGTTTTTT. Its translation is CASSTSGYSTGELFF.

This chain connects TRBV6-6 to TRBJ1-4; 9 positions agree with TRBD1. The CDR3 is 17 amino acids. J lost 5 bases, V lost 5 bases, and 12 bases had no gene match. Germline V lookup: CDR1 MNHNY, CDR2 SVGAGI (reference sequence). The CDR3 region is CASSLYPRTGANEKLFF. CDR3 coding DNA: TGTGCCAGCAGTCTCTACCCCAGGACAGGGGCGAATGAAAAACTGTTTTTT.

In its sample, this clone was seen a few times. The chain has TRBV27 and TRBJ2-3; TRBD2 matches at 9 bases. J gave up 3 bases and V 0 bases, and 7 bases lay outside the gene matches. The CDR3 is 17 residues long. Per the germline V gene, CDR1 is MNHEY and CDR2 is SMNVEV (reference sequence). The CDR3 here is CASSLSGREGATDTQYF. The CDR3 DNA reads TGTGCCAGCAGTTTATCGGGGCGGGAGGGAGCAACAGATACGCAGTATTTT.

This chain uses TRBV4-2 with TRBJ1-2, with 8 positions matching TRBD1. Germline V gene lookup returns CDR1 LGHNA and CDR2 YNFKEQ. CDR3 length equals 16 residues. V lost 3 bases to trimming and J lost 0 bases; unmatched junction nucleotides: 6. The CDR3 sequence: CASSQGGQGPNYGYTF. Written as DNA, the CDR3 is TGTGCCAGCAGCCAGGGTGGACAGGGCCCTAACTATGGCTACACCTTC.